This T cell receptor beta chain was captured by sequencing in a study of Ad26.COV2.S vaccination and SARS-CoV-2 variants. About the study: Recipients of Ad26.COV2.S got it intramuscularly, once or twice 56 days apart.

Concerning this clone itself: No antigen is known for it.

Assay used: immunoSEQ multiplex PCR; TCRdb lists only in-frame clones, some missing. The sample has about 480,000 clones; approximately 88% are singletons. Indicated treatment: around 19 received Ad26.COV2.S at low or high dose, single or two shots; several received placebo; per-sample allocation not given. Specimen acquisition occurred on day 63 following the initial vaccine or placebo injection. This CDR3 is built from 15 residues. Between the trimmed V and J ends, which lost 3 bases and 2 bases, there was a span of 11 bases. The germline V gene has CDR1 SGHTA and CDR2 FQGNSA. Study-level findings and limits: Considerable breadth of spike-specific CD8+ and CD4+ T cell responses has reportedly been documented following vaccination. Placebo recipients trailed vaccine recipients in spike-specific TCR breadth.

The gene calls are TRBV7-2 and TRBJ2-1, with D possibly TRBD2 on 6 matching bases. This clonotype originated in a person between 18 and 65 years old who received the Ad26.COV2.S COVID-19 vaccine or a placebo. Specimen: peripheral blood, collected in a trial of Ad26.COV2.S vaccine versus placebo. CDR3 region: CASSLSPSAYNEQFF. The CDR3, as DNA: TGTGCCAGCAGCTTGTCTCCTAGCGCCTACAATGAGCAGTTCTTC.